The 7 T cell receptor beta chains below were found in one sample sequenced in a study of Ad26.COV2.S vaccination and SARS-CoV-2 variants (dated by TCRdb to about 2021). Library preparation used the immunoSEQ multiplex PCR assay. Not all clones reach the TCRdb copy of this immuneACCESS table, which keeps in-frame sequences only. Checked studies attribute under half of the gap to unresolved V genes and leave the rest unexplained. The sample table shows hundreds of thousands of clones, and over 75% are seen once. The ten largest clones capture about 3.4% of the sample. The sample's treatment or condition label, decoded: about 20 received Ad26.COV2.S at low or high dose, single or two shots; roughly five received placebo; per-sample allocation not given. For vaccine and placebo recipients, repertoires were sequenced using samples collected on day 63 after the first injection. Sequencing used peripheral blood, obtained in a trial of Ad26.COV2.S vaccine versus placebo. Receptor source: a person aged 18 to 65 who received the Ad26.COV2.S COVID-19 vaccine or a placebo.

The gene calls are TRBV6-2 or TRBV6-3 and TRBJ2-2, with D maybe TRBD1 (6 bases). Trimming cost V 4 bases and J 3 bases, with 15 bases left between them. The germline V gene has CDR1 MNHEY and CDR2 SVGEGT. CDR3 length equals 16 residues. The DNA for the CDR3 is TGTGCCAGCAGTTCCGACAGGACTTCCTACACCGGGGAGCTGTTTTTT. This gives the protein CASSSDRTSYTGELFF.

V is TRBV12-3 or TRBV12-4 and J is TRBJ1-2, with D unresolved. This CDR3 is 13 amino acids long. V lost 2 bases and J 1 base, leaving 5 bases between the germline ends. The CDR3 DNA reads as TGTGCCAGCAGTTTATTAATTAACTATGGCTACACCTTC. This sequence encodes CASSLLINYGYTF.

This clone was observed a single time. This chain joins TRBV5-1 and TRBJ1-1; D possibly corresponds to TRBD1 (6 bases). This CDR3 region has 15 residues. Per the germline V gene, CDR1 is SGHRS and CDR2 is YFSETQ. V lost 0 bases and J 5 bases, leaving 14 bases between the germline ends. The CDR3: CASSLDGGPGTEAFF. The CDR3 DNA reads as TGCGCCAGCAGCTTGGATGGGGGGCCGGGAACTGAAGCTTTCTTT.

The chain links TRBV12-3 or TRBV12-4 to TRBJ1-1; no definite D call. V was trimmed by 3 bases and J by 2 bases, leaving 7 bases between them. The CDR3 is 13 residues long. CDR3 loop: CASSFRPNTEAFF. In DNA, the CDR3 is TGTGCCAGCAGTTTTCGGCCCAACACTGAAGCTTTCTTT.

The chain links TRBV4-1 to TRBJ1-1; D not resolved. V lost 3 bases to trimming and J lost 7 bases, with 21 bases between them. The CDR3 consists of 16 residues. Germline loops: CDR1 MGHRA, CDR2 YSYEKL. CDR3 amino acids: CASSQETKKAQLEAFF. In nucleotides, the CDR3 is TGCGCCAGCAGCCAGGAGACTAAAAAGGCCCAACTTGAAGCTTTCTTT.

V gene TRBV6-5 combines with J gene TRBJ1-4; no definite D call. Germline lookup yields CDR1 MNHEY and CDR2 SVGAGI. The CDR3 sequence is 14 residues long. Trimming pared 3 bases from V and 5 bases from J, leaving 10 bases between. CDR3 nucleotides: TGTGCCAGCAGTTATACGTGGAAAAATGAAAAACTGTTTTTT. This translates into CASSYTWKNEKLFF.

The chain combines TRBV11-2 with TRBJ2-7; maybe TRBD1 (5 bases). The CDR3 consists of 14 residues. V lost 1 base to trimming and J lost 3 bases, with 10 bases between them. The V gene's germline CDR1 is SGHAT and CDR2 FQNNGV. CDR3 sequence reads: CASSLVTGIYEQYF. Written as DNA, the CDR3 is TGTGCCAGCAGCTTAGTTACAGGAATCTACGAGCAGTACTTC.